Presented here are 13 T cell receptor beta chains from one specimen sequenced in a study of blood T cell repertoires in COVID-19. The data were produced by immunoSEQ multiplex PCR, yet TCRdb's version contains in-frame clones alone and is incomplete. Of around 140,000 clones listed, roughly 88% were seen once; the top ten hold more than 8.5%. The sequencing sample was made of peripheral blood. These receptors all come from a man aged 55-75 years with active or convalescent COVID-19.

The rearrangement uses TRBV5-1 and TRBJ2-5; 7 bases line up with TRBD2. V lost 5 bases, J lost 3 bases, and 7 bases stayed unmatched. The germline CDR1 and CDR2 sequences are SGHRS and YFSETQ. CDR3 length: 14 residues. CDR3 loop: CASSGWAGEETQYF. The DNA of the CDR3 is TGCGCCAGCAGTGGGTGGGCGGGAGAAGAGACCCAGTACTTC.

The rearrangement joins TRBV20-1 to TRBJ2-3; D unresolved. The CDR3 runs 14 residues. V gave up 3 bases and J gave up 3 bases, with 13 bases separating them. Germline V CDR1 and CDR2: DFQATT, SNEGSKA (reference sequence). In nucleotides, the CDR3 is TGCAGTGCTAGTCCGGGTAAACAAACAGATACGCAGTATTTT. Translating it yields CSASPGKQTDTQYF.

This clone has only one observation. CDR3 bases: TGTGCCAGCAGCCGCCCCGACCTTTACGGCGGAGAGACCCAGTACTTC. It encodes CASSRPDLYGGETQYF. The chain combines TRBV5-6 with TRBJ2-5, with unresolved D. CDR3 size: 16 residues. The ends were cut back, 4 bases at V and 4 bases at J, with 20 bases in the middle. Germline V lookup: CDR1 SGHDT, CDR2 YYEEEE. Full variable domain (missing parts from reference TRBV5-6 and TRBJ2-5): DAGVTQSPTHLIKTRGQQVTLRCSPKSGHDTVSWYQQALGQGPQFIFQYYEEEERQRGNFPDRFSGHQFPNYSSELNVNALLLGDSALYLCASSRPDLYGGETQYFGPGTRLLVL.

This chain connects TRBV7-2 to TRBJ1-1, with TRBD1 matching 8 bases. Germline trimming cut 1 base from V and 4 bases from J; bases unmatched to any gene: 2. Germline V lookup: CDR1 SGHTA, CDR2 FQGNSA. The CDR3 sequence is 14 residues long. The CDR3 here is CASSLGTGSTEAFF. The CDR3 region has the DNA TGTGCCAGCAGCTTAGGGACAGGGAGCACTGAAGCTTTCTTT.

The chain has TRBV5-8 and TRBJ2-3, with a weak D call TRBD1 (6 bases). The CDR3 consists of 14 residues. CDR1 and CDR2 from the germline V gene are SGHTS and YDEGEE. V was shortened by 3 bases and J by 5 bases, with 13 bases between the two germline ends. CDR3 nucleotide sequence: TGTGCCAGCAGCTCAGGGGTTCATCAAGATACGCAGTATTTT. Amino acids: CASSSGVHQDTQYF.

This rearrangement joins TRBV11-3 to TRBJ1-4, with a weak D call TRBD1 (5 bases). The germline V gene has CDR1 SGHNT and CDR2 YENEEA. The V and J ends lost 4 bases and 8 bases respectively, with 17 bases between them. The length of the CDR3 is 15 residues. The CDR3 nucleotides read TGTGCCAGCAGCTCAAGACAGTGGAAGGAGGAAAAACTGTTTTTT. It codes for CASSSRQWKEEKLFF. Using reference TRBV11-3 and TRBJ1-4 for the parts outside the CDR3, the full variable domain is EAGVVQSPRYKIIEKKQPVAFWCNPISGHNTLYWYLQNLGQGPELLIRYENEEAVDDSQLPKDRFSAERLKGVDSTLKIQPAELGDSAVYLCASSSRQWKEEKLFFGSGTQLSVL.

The chain has TRBV7-8 and TRBJ2-5; D not resolved. Trimming stripped 0 bases from V and 0 bases from J, with 8 bases between. Germline V gene lookup returns CDR1 SGHVS and CDR2 FQNEAQ. The CDR3 is made up of 15 amino acids. CDR3 in DNA: TGTGCCAGCAGCTTAGCTTCTGAGTACCAAGAGACCCAGTACTTC. As protein: CASSLASEYQETQYF.

The chain carries TRBV14 and TRBJ2-5, with 9 positions matching TRBD1. V was pared by 4 bases and J by 7 bases, with 4 bases of the junction left unmatched. The CDR3 totals 13 residues. Germline loops: CDR1 SGHDN, CDR2 FVKESK. In nucleotides, the CDR3 is TGTGCCAGCAGCCCCGGGACAGGGAGGACCCAGTACTTC. This gives the protein CASSPGTGRTQYF.

This clone was seen more than once but under ten times. The chain uses TRBV3-1 (or the pseudogene TRBV3-2) and TRBJ1-5; D is perhaps TRBD1 (6 bases). V was pared by 3 bases and J by 7 bases, with 19 bases between. Per germline, CDR1 LGHDT and CDR2 YNNKEL (reference sequence). There are 16 residues in the CDR3. CDR3 sequence reads: CASSHGPGARGQPQHF. Written as DNA, the CDR3 is TGTGCCAGCAGCCACGGTCCAGGGGCGAGGGGGCAGCCCCAGCATTTT.

This rearrangement joins TRBV21-1 to TRBJ1-5. TRBV21-1 is a known pseudogene. The CDR3 loop spans 10 amino acids. The DNA of the CDR3 is TGTGCCAGCTCTCATCAGCCCCAGCATTTT. Amino acid sequence: CASSHQPQHF.

This clone was seen just once. The chain links TRBV27 to TRBJ2-2, with D perhaps TRBD1 (6 bases). V was shortened by 11 bases and J by 6 bases, with 16 bases between the two germline ends. Germline V gene sequence: CDR1 MNHEY, CDR2 SMNVEV (reference sequence). The CDR3 totals 13 residues. The CDR3 nucleotides read TGTGCCTGCCGGGACATTAATTCCGGGGAGCTGTTTTTT. Protein: CACRDINSGELFF.

The genes are TRBV7-2 and TRBJ1-5; 9 bases align to TRBD1. The germline CDR1 and CDR2 sequences are SGHTA and FQGNSA. The CDR3 extends over 15 amino acids. J was trimmed by 3 bases and V by 4 bases; bases with no gene match: 4. The CDR3, as DNA: TGTGCCAGCAGCTACGGGACAGGGTACAATCAGCCCCAGCATTTT. Translating it yields CASSYGTGYNQPQHF. The full variable domain, with the rest looked up from reference TRBV7-2 and TRBJ1-5, is GAGVSQSPSNKVTEKGKDVELRCDPISGHTALYWYRQSLGQGLEFLIYFQGNSAPDKSGLPSDRFSAERTGGSVSTLTIQRTQQEDSAVYLCASSYGTGYNQPQHFGDGTRLSIL.

V gene TRBV5-4 combines with J gene TRBJ1-1; possibly TRBD1 for D (5 bases). Trimming removed 3 bases at V and 0 bases at J, with 12 bases between. Germline CDR1 and CDR2: SGHNT and YYREEE (reference sequence). The CDR3 loop spans 15 amino acids. The CDR3 reads CASSSTGLMNTEAFF. As DNA, the CDR3 is TGTGCCAGCAGCTCGACGGGACTGATGAACACTGAAGCTTTCTTT.